The next 13 T cell receptor beta chains were all read from a single sample in a study of tumor-infiltrating lymphocytes in primary liver carcinoma. For blood RNA, unsorted whole blood served as the source, and germline DNA was extracted too. Starting material of about 0.45 ug total RNA yielded TCR beta cDNA via a constant-region primer. Employing slightly modified ARM-PCR, three nested multiplex PCR rounds were run, and these gave rise to the TCR beta libraries. A C-beta reverse primer and TRBV1-TRBV30 forward primers served in each of the first two PCR rounds, at 9 to 10 cycles apiece. MiXCR, run by TCRdb on the multiplex PCR reads, gives a single entry per CDR3 protein. The sample has fewer than 400,000 distinct CDR3 sequences; approximately 65% are singletons. Material: peripheral blood. The origin of the receptors is a man between 35 and 55 years old with primary liver carcinoma and hepatitis B virus infection.

This clonotype was found a few times. The V call is TRBV6-5, the J call TRBJ2-7; TRBD1 aligns across 8 bases. CDR1 and CDR2 (germline): MNHEY, SVGAGI. The CDR3 runs 14 residues. Trimming removed 5 bases from V and 3 bases from J; junction bases left unmatched: 6. CDR3: CASSAGTGRYEQYF. CDR3 in DNA: TGTGCCAGCAGTGCCGGGACAGGACGCTACGAGCAGTACTTC.

For this clonotype: At one end the junction does not follow the germline gene, possibly because of a read error. The chain uses TRBV28 and TRBJ2-6; weak D call: TRBD1 (6 bases). Looked up from germline, CDR1 is MDHEN and CDR2 is SYDVKM. The CDR3 loop spans 15 amino acids. CDR3 in amino acids: CANSSRQAGANVLTF. The CDR3 nucleotides read TGTGCCAACAGTTCTCGACAGGCTGGGGCCAACGTCCTGACTTTC.

The chain combines TRBV14 with TRBJ2-3; 10 bases line up with TRBD2. This CDR3 has 16 residues. CDR1 is SGHDN and CDR2 is FVKESK in the germline V gene. After removal of 1 base from V and 4 bases from J, the junction contained 5 bases not matched to a gene. CDR3 sequence (DNA): TGTGCCAGCAGCCAAGGGACTAGCGGCCTCCCAGATACGCAGTATTTT. The encoded protein is CASSQGTSGLPDTQYF.

This clonotype was observed at least ten times. For the CDR3, the DNA is TGTGCCAGCAGCCAAGAGGGGGGAGGCCCATACAATGAGCAGTTCTTC. Encoded protein: CASSQEGGGPYNEQFF. The chain links TRBV4-2 to TRBJ2-1; D may be TRBD2 (6 bases). The CDR3 is 16 amino acids. Germline V gene data show CDR1 as LGHNA and CDR2 as YNFKEQ. V was trimmed by 0 bases and J by 4 bases, leaving 13 bases between them.

With regard to this clonotype: One end of the junction fails to match germline, which may point to a read error. The chain links TRBV11-2 to TRBJ2-7, with TRBD1 identical over 8 bases. The CDR3 contains 15 residues. Germline CDR1 and CDR2: SGHAT and FQNNGV. The CDR3 region is CASNREGQGSYEQYF. CDR3 in DNA: TGTGCGAGCAACCGAGAAGGACAGGGCTCCTACGAGCAGTACTTC.

This clonotype has at least ten counts. The V and J genes are TRBV13 and TRBJ1-1; D ambiguous. V was pared by 3 bases and J by 7 bases, with 6 bases between. Germline CDR1 is PRHDT and CDR2 is FYEKMQ (reference sequence). This CDR3 is 11 amino acids long. In DNA, the CDR3 is TGTGCCAGCAGCTTTTTGGATGAAGCTTTCTTT. Protein: CASSFLDEAFF. Drawing the rest from reference TRBV13 and TRBJ1-1, the complete variable domain is AAGVIQSPRHLIKEKRETATLKCYPIPRHDTVYWYQQGPGQDPQFLISFYEKMQSDKGSIPDRFSAQQFSDYHSELNMSSLELGDSALYFCASSFLDEAFFGQGTRLTVV.

The chain joins TRBV12-5 to TRBJ2-1; TRBD2 matches at 12 bases. The ends lost 1 base at V and 6 bases at J; junction bases unmatched: 4. CDR3 length equals 16 residues. The germline gives CDR1 LGHNT, CDR2 FRNRAP. The CDR3 protein is CASGLGTSGKSNEQFF. CDR3 DNA: TGTGCTAGTGGTTTGGGGACTAGCGGGAAGTCCAATGAGCAGTTCTTC.

This clonotype is a singleton in its sample. Since a much larger clone is just one base distant, this may be a read error. V and J are TRBV10-3 and TRBJ2-7; 7 bases fit TRBD2. In germline, CDR1 is ENHRY, CDR2 SYGVKD. CDR3 length equals 13 residues. The CDR3 region has the DNA TGTGCCATCAGACCAGCGGGAAGCTACGAGCTGTACTTC. Protein product: CAIRPAGSYELYF.

As regards this clonotype: This sequence may be a read error, since a much larger clone differs from it by one base. This chain joins TRBV5-6 and TRBJ2-1; 11 positions agree with TRBD2. The germline gives CDR1 SGHDT, CDR2 YYEEEE. The CDR3 has 16 residues. CDR3 DNA: TGTGCCAGCAGCGTTATGACTAGCGGGAAGGGGGGTGAGCAGTCCTTC. It encodes CASSVMTSGKGGEQSF.

This chain uses TRBV5-4 with TRBJ2-7; TRBD2 agrees at 9 bases. The CDR3 runs to 15 residues. Germline CDR1 and CDR2: SGHNT and YYREEE (reference sequence). J lost 5 bases, V lost 0 bases, and 6 bases had no gene match. CDR3 sequence: CASSLVSGSSNEQYF. As DNA, the CDR3 is TGTGCCAGCAGCTTGGTTAGCGGGAGTTCTAACGAGCAGTACTTC.

This clonotype was observed a handful of times. The gene calls are TRBV11-2 and TRBJ2-5; tentatively, D is TRBD1 (6 bases). The germline gives CDR1 SGHAT, CDR2 FQNNGV. The V gene lost 1 base and the J gene lost 5 bases, with 14 bases spanning the gap. The CDR3 consists of 15 residues. The CDR3 loop reads CASSLAPGQGETQYF. CDR3 nucleotides: TGTGCCAGCAGCTTAGCGCCAGGGCAGGGGGAGACCCAGTACTTC.

About this clonotype: A much larger clone is a single base away; this may be a read error. The conserved phenylalanine or tryptophan is not found at the CDR3 terminus, so this likely reflects a read error. This rearrangement joins TRBV4-1 to TRBJ2-1; a weak D match, TRBD2 (6 bases). Germline values: CDR1 MGHRA, CDR2 YSYEKL. CDR3 size: 15 residues. V lost 4 bases to trimming and J lost 3 bases, with 13 bases between them. As DNA, the CDR3 is TGCGCCAGCAGCCCAGGGACTTCTTTCTACAATGAGCAGTTCTTA. This translates into CASSPGTSFYNEQFL.

Worth noting for this clonotype: This may come from a read error, since a much larger clone is one base off. The gene calls are TRBV11-2 and TRBJ2-7; maybe TRBD2 (5 bases). There are 10 residues in the CDR3. Germline V CDR1 and CDR2: SGHAT, FQNNGV. The CDR3 sequence: CASYLGEQSF. Written as DNA, the CDR3 is TGTGCCAGCTATTTGGGAGAGCAGTCCTTC. The full variable domain, with the rest looked up from reference TRBV11-2 and TRBJ2-7, is EAGVAQSPRYKIIEKRQSVAFWCNPISGHATLYWYQQILGQGPKLLIQFQNNGVVDDSQLPKDRFSAERLKGVDSTLKIQPAKLEDSAVYLCASYLGEQSFGPGTRLTVT.